This TCR beta chain is drawn from a study of regulatory T cells in long-lasting Graves disease. Regarding time point: newly diagnosed GD, antithyroid drugs for less than 3 months. Generation of the TCR library employed RNA extracted from PBMCs. EDTA tubes received 9 to 10 milliliters of collected peripheral blood. The V and J ends lost 7 bases and 3 bases respectively, with 12 bases between them. Germline CDR1 is LNHDA and CDR2 is SQIVND (reference sequence). The CDR3 loop spans 14 amino acids. To make TCR beta libraries, researchers used iRepertoire HTBI primers and Arm-PCR of CDR3 regions. TCRdb passed the multiplex PCR reads through MiXCR, listing each CDR3 protein once. Seen here are 300,000 to 400,000 distinct CDR3 sequences, 16% observed once, and the top ten hold roughly 29%. The same sample was also studied in work on T cells in Graves' hyperthyroidism and ophthalmopathy. That work adds: Stable hyperthyroidism: no ophthalmopathy progression over 18 months of follow-up. The TCR CDR3 first-round RT-PCR relied on the HTBI primer set.

Specimen: peripheral blood mononuclear cells (PBMCs), collected at new diagnosis, from a patient treated with antithyroid drugs. The TCR was taken from a middle-aged man with Graves disease. V usage is TRBV19 and J usage is TRBJ2-2, with D possibly being TRBD1 (6 bases). In DNA form, the CDR3 reads TGTGCCAGTAATTTACAGGGTTACACCGGGGAGCTGTTTTTT. Translating it yields CASNLQGYTGELFF.